The rows below give T cell receptor beta chains drawn from one sample of a study of CD4 T cell repertoires in COVID-19. Assay: immunoSEQ multiplex PCR; the TCRdb copy retains only in-frame clones and omits some. The sample records around 620 clones, roughly 18% being singletons. Their antigens are not known. Material: circulating follicular helper CD4+ T cells, cultured in vitro, obtained after recovery from COVID-19. The receptors come from a human donor who had COVID-19. Both conserved end residues are part of each CDR3. The order of the fields is clone size, D gene, J gene, V gene, CDR3 DNA, CDR3 protein. D genes are given only for firm matches. Rows may omit the clone size; those that give it use once, few, many or a size class.

>few|.|TRBJ2-3|TRBV11-2
TGTGCCAGCAGCTTCGAGGGGTCACACACAGATACGCAGTATTTT
CASSFEGSHTDTQYF
>.|TRBD1|TRBJ2-5|TRBV9
TGTGCCAGCAGCCTTCAGTCCGGGACAGGGAGAGAGACCCAGTACTTC
CASSLQSGTGRETQYF
>large|TRBD1|TRBJ1-5|TRBV19
TGTGCCAGCTCCGGGACAGGGGGGAATCAGCCCCAGCATTTT
CASSGTGGNQPQHF
>.|.|TRBJ1-3|TRBV4-3
TGCGCCAGCAGCCAAGAGACAGCCAACTCTGGAAACACCATATATTTT
CASSQETANSGNTIYF
>medium-sized|TRBD2|TRBJ2-5|TRBV3-1/TRBV3-2
TGTGCCAGCAGCCAAGATCTGAGCGGGGGGCCGACCCAGTACTTC
CASSQDLSGGPTQYF
>hyperexpanded|.|TRBJ1-5|TRBV6-2/TRBV6-3
TGTGCCAGCAGCCGTGCAGGGAGCAATCAGCCCCAGCATTTT
CASSRAGSNQPQHF
>.|TRBD1|TRBJ1-3|TRBV2
TGTGCCAGCAGATCGGACAGGGGAAACACCATATATTTT
CASRSDRGNTIYF
>.|.|TRBJ1-2|TRBV19
TGTGCCAGTAGTATGTGGGAGGGCTACACCTTC
CASSMWEGYTF
>.|TRBD1|TRBJ1-5|TRBV19
TGTGCCAGTAGTGTGACAGGGGCGAATCAGCCCCAGCATTTT
CASSVTGANQPQHF
>.|TRBD1|TRBJ1-2|TRBV3-1/TRBV3-2
TGTGCCAGCAGCCCACTGACAGGGGATGGCTATGGCTACACCTTC
CASSPLTGDGYGYTF
>medium-sized|.|TRBJ1-4|TRBV19
TGTGCCAGTAGCGAAACCACCGTAACTAATGAAAAACTGTTTTTT
CASSETTVTNEKLFF
>large|TRBD1|TRBJ2-5|TRBV2
TGTGCCAGCGCCGGGGACAGGGGCAACGGTGGAGAGACCCAGTACTTC
CASAGDRGNGGETQYF
>.|TRBD2|TRBJ2-1|TRBV19
TGTGCCAGTAGCCCGGGACTAGCGGGGGGGCCGGGCAATGAGCAGTTCTTC
CASSPGLAGGPGNEQFF